What follows are 27 T cell receptor beta chains derived from one specimen sequenced in a study of T cells in Graves' hyperthyroidism and ophthalmopathy. It was RNA transcripts that yielded the amplified TCR beta CDR3 regions. Initially, a first-round RT-PCR of the TCR CDR3 employed the HTBI primer set. TCRdb independently ran MiXCR on the multiplex PCR reads; one entry per CDR3 protein. The data contain hundreds of thousands of distinct CDR3 sequences, about a sixth of them singletons. The sequencing sample was made of blood. The receptors come from a woman younger than 30 with Graves' hyperthyroidism.

This clonotype was seen at least ten times. V is TRBV18 and J is TRBJ2-1; 7 bases map to TRBD2. CDR3 length equals 16 residues. Germline V gives CDR1 KGHSH, CDR2 LQKENI. V was clipped by 6 bases and J by 0 bases; unmatched bases: 8. CDR3 sequence (DNA): TGTGCCAGCTCCTTGACCGGGGGGAGCTCCTACAATGAGCAGTTCTTC. Translating gives CASSLTGGSSYNEQFF. Full variable domain (outside the CDR3, taken from reference TRBV18 and TRBJ2-1): NAGVMQNPRHLVRRRGQEARLRCSPMKGHSHVYWYRQLPEEGLKFMVYLQKENIIDESGMPKERFSAEFPKEGPSILRIQQVVRGDSAAYFCASSLTGGSSYNEQFFGPGTRLTVL.

Ten or more counts support this clonotype. The J gene is TRBJ2-2, the V gene TRBV6-1; D possibly corresponds to TRBD2 (5 bases). The V gene lost 2 bases and the J gene lost 4 bases, with 11 bases spanning the gap. Germline assignment: CDR1 MNHNS and CDR2 SASEGT. This CDR3 spans 15 amino acids. The CDR3 here is CASSESEGSTGELFF. The CDR3 bases are TGTGCCAGCAGTGAAAGCGAGGGAAGCACCGGGGAGCTGTTTTTT.

This clonotype was counted at least ten times. This sequence joins TRBV7-9 and TRBJ2-7; TRBD1 aligns across 7 bases. This CDR3 region has 15 residues. After removal of 5 bases from V and 4 bases from J, the junction contained 11 bases not matched to a gene. From germline, CDR1 is SEHNR and CDR2 FQNEAQ (reference sequence). The CDR3 sequence is CASSRGIGTAYEQYF. As DNA, the CDR3 is TGTGCCAGCAGCCGGGGAATAGGGACAGCTTACGAGCAGTACTTC.

CDR3 sequence: CASSLSEQGTQYF. Written as DNA, the CDR3 is TGCGCCAGCAGCTTAAGTGAACAGGGGACCCAGTACTTC. The chain is built from TRBV5-1 and TRBJ2-5; a weak D match, TRBD1 (6 bases). The CDR3 totals 13 residues. In germline, CDR1 is SGHRS, CDR2 YFSETQ. The V and J ends lost 2 bases and 7 bases respectively, with 12 bases between them.

Remarks on this clonotype: A much larger clone differs from this one at a single base, so this may be a read error. The V call is TRBV5-1, the J call TRBJ2-7; tentative D call: TRBD2 (5 bases). This CDR3 has 18 residues. V dropped 0 bases and J dropped 2 bases, with 21 bases sitting between them. Germline assignment: CDR1 SGHRS and CDR2 YFSETQ. As DNA, the CDR3 is TGCGCCAGCAGCTTGGCGGTTAGCCGGAGGCTTTTCCCCTACGAGCAGTACTTC. Its protein is CASSLAVSRRLFPYEQYF.

This clonotype has at least ten counts. The chain couples TRBV28 to TRBJ1-2; maybe TRBD1 (6 bases). The germline V and J ends were trimmed by 4 bases and 0 bases, with 6 bases remaining between them. Per germline, CDR1 MDHEN and CDR2 SYDVKM. This CDR3 is built from 13 residues. CDR3 in amino acids: CASSWTANYGYTF. CDR3 in DNA: TGTGCCAGCAGTTGGACAGCTAACTATGGCTACACCTTC.

This clonotype appeared many times. The chain carries TRBV20-1 and TRBJ2-7, with a tentative D call TRBD1 (5 bases). This CDR3 is 14 amino acids long. Looked up from germline, CDR1 is DFQATT and CDR2 is SNEGSKA (reference sequence). Trimming stripped 0 bases from V and 3 bases from J, with 12 bases between. The CDR3 is CSARDDSRGYEQYF. The CDR3 DNA is TGCAGTGCTAGAGATGACAGTAGGGGCTACGAGCAGTACTTC.

This clonotype came up once. V gene TRBV18 combines with J gene TRBJ2-1, with 12 bases identical to TRBD2. With V trimmed by 1 base and J by 7 bases, 2 bases remained unmatched. Germline CDR1 KGHSH, CDR2 LQKENI. This CDR3 is built from 15 residues. The CDR3 sequence is CASSPQTSGGNEQFF. Here the CDR3 DNA reads TGTGCCAGCTCACCACAGACTAGCGGGGGTAATGAGCAGTTCTTC. Full variable domain (outside the CDR3, taken from reference TRBV18 and TRBJ2-1): NAGVMQNPRHLVRRRGQEARLRCSPMKGHSHVYWYRQLPEEGLKFMVYLQKENIIDESGMPKERFSAEFPKEGPSILRIQQVVRGDSAAYFCASSPQTSGGNEQFFGPGTRLTVL.

In its sample, this clonotype was seen a few times. V is TRBV4-1 and J is TRBJ1-2; D may be TRBD1 (6 bases). V gave up 0 bases and J gave up 4 bases, with 18 bases separating them. The CDR3 contains 17 residues. CDR1 MGHRA and CDR2 YSYEKL come from the germline V gene. DNA of the CDR3: TGCGCCAGCAGCCAAGATGGACAGCCAGCCCGAATCTATGGCTACACCTTC. Amino acid sequence: CASSQDGQPARIYGYTF.

Only a few counts were recorded for this clonotype. This may arise from a read error, as a much more abundant clone is one base away. This chain uses TRBV28 with TRBJ1-2; unclear D gene. This CDR3 comprises 13 residues. The germline V gene has CDR1 MDHEN and CDR2 SYDVKM. CDR3 region: CASMGKAARGYIF. The CDR3 DNA reads TGTGCCAGCATGGGAAAGGCAGCTCGCGGCTACATCTTC.

This clonotype was found many times. The chain uses TRBV7-2 and TRBJ1-4; 9 bases map to TRBD1. The CDR3 loop spans 14 amino acids. Germline lookup yields CDR1 SGHTA and CDR2 FQGNSA. V shed 7 bases, J shed 7 bases, and the junction held 7 bases outside the gene matches. DNA of the CDR3: TGTGCCAGCACCCGGACAGGGGAATTTGAAAAACTGTTTTTT. This translates into CASTRTGEFEKLFF.

The chain combines TRBV29-1 with TRBJ2-7, with unresolved D. Germline values: CDR1 SQVTM, CDR2 ANQGSEA. V dropped 4 bases and J dropped 6 bases, with 16 bases sitting between them. The CDR3 has 13 amino acids. This CDR3 reads CSVGQTLNSEQYF. The CDR3 DNA is TGCAGCGTTGGGCAGACCCTCAACAGCGAGCAGTACTTC.

This rearrangement joins TRBV14 to TRBJ2-1, with D perhaps matching TRBD1 (6 bases). Germline CDR1 SGHDN, CDR2 FVKESK. Trimming shortened V by 1 base and J by 4 bases, and 11 bases separated the two germline ends. The CDR3 consists of 15 residues. CDR3 in amino acids: CASSQVDRVYNEQFF. The CDR3 nucleotides are TGTGCCAGCAGCCAAGTGGACAGAGTATACAATGAGCAGTTCTTC.

The sample holds many counts of this clonotype. The CDR3 reads CASSRRGGPYEQYF. CDR3 coding DNA: TGTGCCAGCAGTAGGAGGGGGGGCCCCTACGAGCAGTACTTC. The chain recombines TRBV6-1 with TRBJ2-7, with D perhaps matching TRBD2 (7 bases). This CDR3 contains 14 residues. The germline V gene has CDR1 MNHNS and CDR2 SASEGT. V gave up 5 bases and J gave up 2 bases, with 13 bases separating them.

This clonotype has more than one count but fewer than ten. The rearrangement links TRBV5-4 to TRBJ2-1; D not certain. This CDR3 comprises 12 residues. Germline V CDR1 and CDR2: SGHNT, YYREEE (reference sequence). Trimming removed 1 base at V and 9 bases at J, with 8 bases between. In DNA, the CDR3 is TGTGCCAGCAGCTTGTACCAGGCTGAGCAGTTCTTC. Translating it yields CASSLYQAEQFF.

This clonotype was counted ten times or more. V is TRBV7-2 and J is TRBJ1-3; no clear D. Per germline, CDR1 SGHTA and CDR2 FQGNSA. Trimming stripped 6 bases from V and 1 base from J, with 10 bases between. This CDR3 has 14 amino acids. The CDR3 is CASRPMSSGNTIYF. The DNA of the CDR3 is TGTGCCAGCAGACCAATGAGTTCTGGAAACACCATATATTTT. The entire variable domain, with the rest obtained from reference TRBV7-2 and TRBJ1-3, is as follows: GAGVSQSPSNKVTEKGKDVELRCDPISGHTALYWYRQSLGQGLEFLIYFQGNSAPDKSGLPSDRFSAERTGGSVSTLTIQRTQQEDSAVYLCASRPMSSGNTIYFGEGSWLTVV.

This clonotype was seen ten or more times. The chain links TRBV30 to TRBJ2-2, with D unclear. The CDR3 length is 13 residues. The ends were cut back, 4 bases at V and 7 bases at J, with 13 bases in the middle. The germline V gene encodes CDR1 GTSNPN and CDR2 SVGIG (reference sequence). The CDR3 DNA sequence: TGTGCCTGGAATGTAGGGAAGAGCGGGGAGCTGTTTTTT. It specifies CAWNVGKSGELFF.

This sequence joins TRBV6-9 and TRBJ1-2, with a weak D call TRBD1 (5 bases). V was clipped by 3 bases and J by 13 bases, with 24 bases between them. The CDR3 is made up of 15 amino acids. Germline lookup yields CDR1 MNHGY and CDR2 SVAAGI. CDR3 sequence reads: CASSYDRLAGVDSTF. DNA for the CDR3: TGTGCCAGCAGTTACGATAGACTAGCGGGGGTCGACTCCACCTTC.

Many counts were recorded for this clonotype. CDR3 DNA sequence: TGTGCCAGCAGCGGGGGGGACAGGTGGCCCTACGAGCAGTACTTC. Translating it yields CASSGGDRWPYEQYF. V and J are TRBV7-9 and TRBJ2-7; D perhaps matches TRBD1 (8 bases). CDR1 SEHNR and CDR2 FQNEAQ come from the germline V gene (reference sequence). The CDR3 totals 15 residues. V lost 5 bases to trimming and J lost 2 bases, with 16 bases between them.

In this sample, this clonotype turned up many times. The CDR3 DNA reads TGTGCCAGCAGCCTTGAGCGGGCGCGCTACAATGAGCAGTTCTTC. Encoded protein: CASSLERARYNEQFF. V and J are TRBV5-6 and TRBJ2-1; the D gene is possibly TRBD2 (6 bases). The ends were cut back, 4 bases at V and 3 bases at J, with 14 bases in the middle. CDR1 and CDR2 from the germline V gene are SGHDT and YYEEEE. The CDR3 covers 15 residues. Full variable domain (remainder filled in from reference TRBV5-6 and TRBJ2-1): DAGVTQSPTHLIKTRGQQVTLRCSPKSGHDTVSWYQQALGQGPQFIFQYYEEEERQRGNFPDRFSGHQFPNYSSELNVNALLLGDSALYLCASSLERARYNEQFFGPGTRLTVL.

This clonotype turned up a few times. This may be a read error: a much more frequent sequence differs by one nucleotide. V usage is TRBV18 and J usage is TRBJ1-5; D unclear. Germline lookup yields CDR1 KGHSH and CDR2 LQKENI. This CDR3 is 16 amino acids long. V lost 2 bases, J lost 3 bases, and 14 bases lay in between. CDR3 region: CASSPMQALNNQPQHF. CDR3 sequence (DNA): TGTGCCAGCTCACCAATGCAGGCTCTGAACAATCAGCCCCAGCATTTT.

This clonotype was found many times. The CDR3 DNA is TGTGCCACCAGCAGAGTTGCGTGGGCAAATCAGCCCCAGCATTTT. This translates into CATSRVAWANQPQHF. V gene TRBV15 combines with J gene TRBJ1-5; no reliable D call. CDR1 LNHNV and CDR2 YYDKDF come from the germline V gene (reference sequence). V was trimmed by 1 base and J by 4 bases, leaving 11 bases between them. CDR3 size: 15 residues.

This clonotype was observed at least ten times. The chain links TRBV12-3 or TRBV12-4 to TRBJ1-2; weak D call: TRBD1 (6 bases). This CDR3 comprises 16 residues. The V gene lost 1 base and the J gene lost 2 bases, with 14 bases spanning the gap. CDR3 nucleotide sequence: TGTGCCAGCAGTTTAGATCCCCAGGGGCCGAACTATGGCTACACCTTC. Protein sequence: CASSLDPQGPNYGYTF.

The rearrangement joins TRBV10-1 to TRBJ2-7; 13 positions agree with TRBD2. The CDR3 length is 17 residues. Per germline, CDR1 WNHNN and CDR2 SYGVQD (reference sequence). Trimming took 6 bases from V and 0 from J; bases not matched to a gene: 8. The DNA for the CDR3 is TGCGCCAGCAGCCCAGGGACTAGCGGGACCCCCTCCTACGAGCAGTACTTC. This encodes CASSPGTSGTPSYEQYF.

In this sample, this clonotype turned up many times. The chain carries TRBV5-5 and TRBJ1-2; TRBD1 might be the D (5 bases). Trimming left V 1 base short and J 6 bases short, with 7 bases between. Germline V gene sequence: CDR1 SGHKS, CDR2 YYEKEE (reference sequence). The CDR3 extends over 12 amino acids. The CDR3 reads CASSLLTDGYTF. CDR3 sequence (DNA): TGTGCCAGCAGCTTGCTGACAGATGGCTACACCTTC.

This clonotype was detected ten times or more. The J gene is TRBJ2-6, the V gene TRBV12-3 or TRBV12-4; D may be TRBD1 (6 bases). V dropped 3 bases and J dropped 0 bases, with 21 bases sitting between them. The CDR3 consists of 20 residues. The CDR3 spells CASSFLGRGLRRSGANVLTF. CDR3 coding DNA: TGTGCCAGCAGTTTTCTTGGCAGGGGTCTCCGGCGCTCTGGGGCCAACGTCCTGACTTTC.

Many counts were recorded for this clonotype. CDR3 loop: CASSRQGAYGYTF. The CDR3, as DNA: TGTGCCAGCAGTCGACAGGGGGCCTATGGCTACACCTTC. This chain joins TRBV6-1 and TRBJ1-2; the match to TRBD1 covers 10 bases. CDR3 length: 13 amino acids. Germline V gene lookup returns CDR1 MNHNS and CDR2 SASEGT. V lost 5 bases, J lost 4 bases, and 1 base stayed unmatched.